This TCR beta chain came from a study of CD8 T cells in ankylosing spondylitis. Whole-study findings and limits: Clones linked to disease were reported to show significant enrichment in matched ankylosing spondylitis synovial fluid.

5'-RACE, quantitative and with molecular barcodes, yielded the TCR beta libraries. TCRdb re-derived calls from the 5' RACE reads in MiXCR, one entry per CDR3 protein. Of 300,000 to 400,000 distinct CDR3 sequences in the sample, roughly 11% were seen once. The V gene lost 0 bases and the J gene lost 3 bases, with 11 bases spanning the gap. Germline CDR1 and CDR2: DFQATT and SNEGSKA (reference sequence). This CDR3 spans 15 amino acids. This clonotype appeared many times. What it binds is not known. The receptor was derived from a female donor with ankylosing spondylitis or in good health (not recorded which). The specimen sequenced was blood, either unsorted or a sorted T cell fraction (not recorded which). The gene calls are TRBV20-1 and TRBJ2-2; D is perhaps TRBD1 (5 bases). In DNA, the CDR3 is TGCAGTGCTAGAGATGTAGGGGTTGACACCGGGGAGCTGTTTTTT. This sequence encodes CSARDVGVDTGELFF.